Listed below are T cell receptor beta chains from one sample, sequenced in a study of T cell repertoires in ileal Crohn's disease. Profiled with immunoSEQ multiplex PCR; TCRdb holds only in-frame clones, not every one. The repertoire holds about 62,000 clones, roughly 89% seen once, with about 2.1% in the top ten. The sample taken for sequencing was ileal tissue. The receptors come from an adult with Crohn's disease. CDR3s include the opening cysteine and the closing phenylalanine or tryptophan. Each record gives: V gene, J gene, clone size, D gene, CDR3 protein, CDR3 DNA. D genes are given only for firm matches. Only some rows state a clone size, as once, few, many or a class for expanded clones.

v_gene: TRBV5-4
j_gene: TRBJ2-7
abundance: -
d_gene: TRBD1
CDR3aa: CASSVTGTGKFSEQYF
CDR3nt: TGTGCCAGCAGCGTTACCGGGACAGGGAAGTTCAGCGAGCAGTACTTC

v_gene: TRBV29-1
j_gene: TRBJ1-1
abundance: -
d_gene: TRBD1
CDR3aa: CSVVVGTANTEAFF
CDR3nt: TGCAGCGTTGTGGTCGGGACAGCGAACACTGAAGCTTTCTTT

v_gene: TRBV27
j_gene: TRBJ2-1
abundance: -
d_gene: TRBD2
CDR3aa: CASSLEVASGRSWQFF
CDR3nt: TGTGCCAGCAGTTTAGAGGTGGCTAGCGGGAGGAGTTGGCAGTTCTTC

v_gene: TRBV19
j_gene: TRBJ1-5
abundance: once
d_gene: -
CDR3aa: CASSISSGVDQPQHF
CDR3nt: TGTGCCAGTAGTATCTCGTCAGGGGTGGATCAGCCCCAGCATTTT

v_gene: TRBV5-4
j_gene: TRBJ1-4
abundance: -
d_gene: -
CDR3aa: CASSFGTLADEKLFF
CDR3nt: TGTGCCAGCAGCTTCGGTACCCTGGCGGATGAAAAACTGTTTTTT

v_gene: TRBV2
j_gene: TRBJ2-5
abundance: -
d_gene: -
CDR3aa: CASGEAPQETQYF
CDR3nt: TGTGCCAGTGGCGAGGCCCCTCAAGAGACCCAGTACTTC

v_gene: TRBV6-1
j_gene: TRBJ2-1
abundance: -
d_gene: -
CDR3aa: CASSARTQSSYNEQFF
CDR3nt: TGTGCCAGCAGTGCTCGGACTCAGAGCTCCTACAATGAGCAGTTCTTC

v_gene: TRBV5-6
j_gene: TRBJ2-1
abundance: -
d_gene: -
CDR3aa: CASSLARSEQFF
CDR3nt: TGTGCCAGCAGCTTGGCCAGGTCGGAGCAGTTCTTC

v_gene: TRBV2
j_gene: TRBJ1-1
abundance: -
d_gene: -
CDR3aa: CASRGQLDTEAFF
CDR3nt: TGTGCCAGCAGAGGACAGCTGGACACTGAAGCTTTCTTT

v_gene: TRBV18
j_gene: TRBJ2-3
abundance: -
d_gene: TRBD1
CDR3aa: CASSGPGGQARDTQYF
CDR3nt: TGTGCCAGCTCAGGACCCGGAGGACAGGCTCGGGATACGCAGTATTTT

v_gene: TRBV2
j_gene: TRBJ2-3
abundance: once
d_gene: TRBD2
CDR3aa: CASSPAGGLGTQYF
CDR3nt: TGTGCCAGCAGCCCAGCGGGGGGGTTGGGTACGCAGTATTTT

v_gene: TRBV30
j_gene: TRBJ1-5
abundance: -
d_gene: -
CDR3aa: CAWSSLRRPDQPQHF
CDR3nt: TGTGCCTGGAGTTCCCTTCGGAGGCCCGATCAGCCCCAGCATTTT

v_gene: TRBV11-3
j_gene: TRBJ1-1
abundance: -
d_gene: -
CDR3aa: CASSLDSARGRAFF
CDR3nt: TGTGCCAGCAGCTTAGATTCTGCGCGAGGGCGGGCTTTCTTT

v_gene: TRBV5-4
j_gene: TRBJ1-5
abundance: -
d_gene: -
CDR3aa: CASSLAGGSNQPQHF
CDR3nt: TGTGCCAGCAGCTTGGCCGGCGGTAGCAATCAGCCCCAGCATTTT

v_gene: TRBV9
j_gene: TRBJ1-2
abundance: few
d_gene: -
CDR3aa: CASSVEGAGANYGYTF
CDR3nt: TGTGCCAGCAGCGTAGAAGGTGCAGGGGCTAACTATGGCTACACCTTC

v_gene: TRBV6-6
j_gene: TRBJ2-5
abundance: -
d_gene: TRBD2
CDR3aa: CASSYAGGETQYF
CDR3nt: TGTGCCAGCAGTTACGCGGGGGGGGAGACCCAGTACTTC

v_gene: TRBV27
j_gene: TRBJ2-5
abundance: -
d_gene: TRBD2
CDR3aa: CASSTLAGGETQYF
CDR3nt: TGTGCCTCAAGTACCCTAGCGGGAGGAGAGACCCAGTACTTC

v_gene: TRBV6-6
j_gene: TRBJ1-4
abundance: -
d_gene: TRBD1
CDR3aa: CATNDRGLDNEKLFF
CDR3nt: TGTGCCACCAACGACAGGGGGCTGGATAATGAAAAACTGTTTTTT

v_gene: TRBV14
j_gene: TRBJ2-1
abundance: once
d_gene: TRBD2
CDR3aa: CASSLAGGLNEQFF
CDR3nt: TGTGCCAGCAGCCTCGCGGGGGGTTTGAATGAGCAGTTCTTC

v_gene: TRBV5-4
j_gene: TRBJ1-1
abundance: -
d_gene: -
CDR3aa: CASSLASGRNTEAFF
CDR3nt: TGTGCCAGCAGCTTGGCCAGCGGGAGGAACACTGAAGCTTTCTTT

v_gene: TRBV5-8
j_gene: TRBJ1-2
abundance: -
d_gene: -
CDR3aa: CASSPRWTAYGYTF
CDR3nt: TGTGCCAGCAGCCCCCGGTGGACAGCCTATGGCTACACCTTC

v_gene: TRBV4-2
j_gene: TRBJ2-3
abundance: -
d_gene: -
CDR3aa: CASSQGALPSTDTQYF
CDR3nt: TGTGCCAGCAGCCAAGGCGCCTTGCCGAGCACAGATACGCAGTATTTT

v_gene: TRBV9
j_gene: TRBJ1-2
abundance: -
d_gene: -
CDR3aa: CASSGTADNYGYTF
CDR3nt: TGTGCCAGCAGCGGGACAGCCGATAACTATGGCTACACCTTC

v_gene: TRBV28
j_gene: TRBJ2-1
abundance: -
d_gene: TRBD1
CDR3aa: CASSFPGQFLNNEQFF
CDR3nt: TGTGCCAGCAGTTTCCCGGGACAGTTTCTTAACAATGAGCAGTTCTTC

v_gene: TRBV7-9
j_gene: TRBJ1-1
abundance: -
d_gene: -
CDR3aa: CASSLSREAFF
CDR3nt: TGTGCCAGCAGCTTGTCCCGGGAAGCTTTCTTT

v_gene: TRBV28
j_gene: TRBJ1-5
abundance: -
d_gene: TRBD1
CDR3aa: CASRSGGSVSNQPQHF
CDR3nt: TGTGCCAGCAGGTCAGGGGGCTCTGTGAGCAATCAGCCCCAGCATTTT

v_gene: TRBV2
j_gene: TRBJ2-5
abundance: -
d_gene: -
CDR3aa: CASSSDRNQETQYF
CDR3nt: TGTGCCAGCAGTTCCGACAGGAACCAAGAGACCCAGTACTTC

v_gene: TRBV19
j_gene: TRBJ2-3
abundance: -
d_gene: -
CDR3aa: CASSIVLVQAITDTQYF
CDR3nt: TGTGCCAGTAGTATAGTTTTAGTCCAAGCCATCACAGATACGCAGTATTTT

v_gene: TRBV27
j_gene: TRBJ1-5
abundance: -
d_gene: TRBD1
CDR3aa: CASRPTGEGSQPQHF
CDR3nt: TGTGCCAGCAGACCTACAGGGGAAGGTAGTCAGCCCCAGCATTTT

v_gene: TRBV5-1
j_gene: TRBJ2-1
abundance: once
d_gene: TRBD2
CDR3aa: CASSLRTSGSMNEQFF
CDR3nt: TGCGCCAGCAGCCTACGGACTAGCGGGAGTATGAATGAGCAGTTCTTC

v_gene: TRBV2
j_gene: TRBJ1-3
abundance: -
d_gene: TRBD1
CDR3aa: CASEGARLRGNTIYF
CDR3nt: TGTGCCAGCGAGGGGGCTAGGTTGCGTGGAAACACCATATATTTT

v_gene: TRBV29-1
j_gene: TRBJ2-1
abundance: -
d_gene: -
CDR3aa: CSVEDRVGGMNEQFF
CDR3nt: TGCAGCGTTGAAGATCGAGTTGGGGGCATGAATGAGCAGTTCTTC

v_gene: TRBV9
j_gene: TRBJ1-1
abundance: -
d_gene: -
CDR3aa: CASSPQGSGVEAFF
CDR3nt: TGTGCCAGCAGCCCCCAGGGCAGTGGGGTCGAAGCTTTCTTT

v_gene: TRBV6-5
j_gene: TRBJ1-1
abundance: -
d_gene: -
CDR3aa: CASSYSGGATEAFF
CDR3nt: TGTGCCAGCAGTTACTCCGGAGGGGCCACTGAAGCTTTCTTT

v_gene: TRBV5-6
j_gene: TRBJ1-1
abundance: -
d_gene: TRBD1
CDR3aa: CASSWDRSNTEAFF
CDR3nt: TGTGCCAGCAGTTGGGACAGGAGTAACACTGAAGCTTTCTTT

v_gene: TRBV5-6
j_gene: TRBJ2-5
abundance: -
d_gene: -
CDR3aa: CASSFEGSQQETQYF
CDR3nt: TGTGCCAGCAGCTTTGAGGGCAGTCAGCAAGAGACCCAGTACTTC

v_gene: TRBV14
j_gene: TRBJ1-1
abundance: few
d_gene: -
CDR3aa: CASSRPGMNTEAFF
CDR3nt: TGTGCCAGCAGCCGGCCGGGGATGAACACTGAAGCTTTCTTT

v_gene: TRBV30
j_gene: TRBJ2-1
abundance: many
d_gene: TRBD2
CDR3aa: CAWRGLSSGVYNEQFF
CDR3nt: TGTGCCTGGAGGGGACTTTCTAGCGGGGTCTACAATGAGCAGTTCTTC

v_gene: TRBV6-5
j_gene: TRBJ1-1
abundance: -
d_gene: -
CDR3aa: CASSYSRGMVAEAFF
CDR3nt: TGTGCCAGCAGTTACTCCCGGGGGATGGTGGCTGAAGCTTTCTTT

v_gene: TRBV19
j_gene: TRBJ1-5
abundance: -
d_gene: -
CDR3aa: CASSETVGNQPQHF
CDR3nt: TGTGCCAGTAGTGAGACAGTCGGCAATCAGCCCCAGCATTTT

v_gene: TRBV2
j_gene: TRBJ2-5
abundance: -
d_gene: TRBD1
CDR3aa: CASSRDRQQETQYF
CDR3nt: TGTGCCAGCAGCCGGGACAGACAGCAAGAGACCCAGTACTTC

v_gene: TRBV7-9
j_gene: TRBJ2-3
abundance: -
d_gene: -
CDR3aa: CASSPLADTQYF
CDR3nt: TGTGCCAGCAGCCCCTTAGCAGATACGCAGTATTTT

v_gene: TRBV5-4
j_gene: TRBJ1-3
abundance: -
d_gene: -
CDR3aa: CASSLLASGNTIYF
CDR3nt: TGTGCCAGCAGCTTGCTAGCCTCTGGAAACACCATATATTTT

v_gene: TRBV9
j_gene: TRBJ2-7
abundance: once
d_gene: TRBD2
CDR3aa: CASSVGSGAGASYEQYF
CDR3nt: TGTGCCAGCAGCGTTGGGTCCGGAGCGGGAGCCTCCTACGAGCAGTACTTC

v_gene: TRBV7-2
j_gene: TRBJ2-3
abundance: -
d_gene: TRBD2
CDR3aa: CASSSRGGITDTQYF
CDR3nt: TGTGCCAGCAGCTCGCGGGGAGGGATCACAGATACGCAGTATTTT

v_gene: TRBV30
j_gene: TRBJ2-1
abundance: -
d_gene: -
CDR3aa: CAWRSAREFF
CDR3nt: TGTGCCTGGAGAAGTGCGCGTGAGTTCTTC

v_gene: TRBV18
j_gene: TRBJ1-2
abundance: -
d_gene: -
CDR3aa: CASSPSQERGRGYTF
CDR3nt: TGTGCCAGCTCACCAAGTCAGGAAAGGGGCCGTGGCTACACCTTC

v_gene: TRBV19
j_gene: TRBJ1-1
abundance: -
d_gene: -
CDR3aa: CASKLGGNTEAFF
CDR3nt: TGTGCCAGTAAGCTCGGGGGAAACACTGAAGCTTTCTTT

v_gene: TRBV9
j_gene: TRBJ2-7
abundance: once
d_gene: -
CDR3aa: CASSDRDSYEQYF
CDR3nt: TGTGCCAGCAGTGACCGGGACTCCTACGAGCAGTACTTC

v_gene: TRBV6-5
j_gene: TRBJ1-5
abundance: -
d_gene: TRBD1
CDR3aa: CASSNQQGPGQPQHF
CDR3nt: TGTGCCAGCAGTAACCAACAGGGGCCGGGTCAGCCCCAGCATTTT

v_gene: TRBV5-4
j_gene: TRBJ2-5
abundance: -
d_gene: -
CDR3aa: CASSSGPRAHQETQYF
CDR3nt: TGTGCCAGCAGCTCTGGCCCGCGGGCCCATCAAGAGACCCAGTACTTC

v_gene: TRBV16
j_gene: TRBJ2-2
abundance: -
d_gene: -
CDR3aa: CASREQGTGELFF
CDR3nt: TGTGCCAGCAGAGAACAGGGTACCGGGGAGCTGTTTTTT

v_gene: TRBV9
j_gene: TRBJ2-5
abundance: -
d_gene: -
CDR3aa: CASSQAPKETQYF
CDR3nt: TGTGCCAGCAGCCAGGCCCCCAAAGAGACCCAGTACTTC

v_gene: TRBV5-1
j_gene: TRBJ1-4
abundance: -
d_gene: -
CDR3aa: CASSLGATNEKLFF
CDR3nt: TGCGCCAGCAGCTTGGGAGCAACTAATGAAAAACTGTTTTTT

v_gene: TRBV30
j_gene: TRBJ1-5
abundance: once
d_gene: -
CDR3aa: CAWSGGQPNQPQHF
CDR3nt: TGTGCCTGGAGTGGTGGACAACCGAATCAGCCCCAGCATTTT

v_gene: TRBV19
j_gene: TRBJ1-6
abundance: -
d_gene: -
CDR3aa: CASSPSMTSNSPLHF
CDR3nt: TGTGCCAGTAGCCCATCAATGACAAGCAATTCACCCCTCCACTTT

v_gene: TRBV6-1
j_gene: TRBJ1-6
abundance: -
d_gene: -
CDR3aa: CASSETTGKSLHF
CDR3nt: TGTGCCAGCAGTGAGACGACAGGTAAATCCCTCCACTTT

v_gene: TRBV10-2
j_gene: TRBJ2-1
abundance: -
d_gene: TRBD1
CDR3aa: CASRGPGQGKNAFF
CDR3nt: TGCGCCAGCAGAGGACCAGGACAGGGGAAGAATGCGTTCTTC

v_gene: TRBV15
j_gene: TRBJ2-1
abundance: -
d_gene: -
CDR3aa: CATSREASSRNEQFF
CDR3nt: TGTGCCACCAGCAGAGAGGCTAGCTCAAGGAATGAGCAGTTCTTC

v_gene: TRBV5-1
j_gene: TRBJ2-1
abundance: -
d_gene: TRBD1
CDR3aa: CASSTGQGPYNEQFF
CDR3nt: TGCGCCAGCAGCACGGGACAGGGACCCTACAATGAGCAGTTCTTC